The source of this T cell receptor (beta chain) is a study of T cells after yellow fever vaccination. TCRdb redid the calling of the 5' RACE reads with MiXCR, one entry per CDR3 protein. The sample lists 150,000 to 200,000 distinct CDR3 sequences, about 10% occurring once. This clonotype has just a few counts. Trimming cost V 0 bases and J 1 base, with 5 bases left between them. This CDR3 is built from 13 residues. Germline loops: CDR1 SQVTM, CDR2 ANQGSEA. This clonotype originated in a man between 18 and 35 years old who received the YFV17D yellow fever vaccine. The source was CD8+ T cells sorted from PBMCs, collected 15 days after the yellow fever booster vaccination. The rearrangement links TRBV29-1 to TRBJ2-3; D gene uncertain. The CDR3: CSVEDPGTDTQYF. The CDR3 DNA reads TGCAGCGTTGAAGATCCCGGCACAGATACGCAGTATTTT.